Below are 5 T cell receptor beta chains sequenced from a single sample in a study of cytomegalovirus exposure and HLA in healthy donors. The primer mix had 60 Vbeta and 13 Jbeta primers. TCRdb keeps only in-frame clones here, not all; method: immunoSEQ multiplex PCR. The sample contains over 150,000 clones, around four fifths of which appear only once. Sequencing was performed on PBMCs. Source of these receptors: a man aged 50-59 years in good health and CMV-seronegative.

The chain recombines TRBV9 with TRBJ2-2; D is perhaps TRBD1 (6 bases). The CDR3 loop spans 15 amino acids. Per the germline V gene, CDR1 is SGDLS and CDR2 is YYNGEE. V lost 0 bases and J 4 bases, leaving 10 bases between the germline ends. CDR3: CASSVDDRLTGELFF. CDR3 in DNA: TGTGCCAGCAGCGTAGATGACAGGCTCACCGGGGAGCTGTTTTTT.

V gene TRBV7-2 combines with J gene TRBJ2-7; TRBD2 matches 7 bases. Germline V gene data show CDR1 as SGHTA and CDR2 as FQGNSA. Germline trimming cut 3 bases from V and 2 bases from J; bases unmatched to any gene: 4. The CDR3 loop spans 14 amino acids. This CDR3 reads CASSLGREAYEQYF. CDR3 nucleotides: TGTGCCAGCAGCTTGGGACGGGAGGCCTACGAGCAGTACTTC. Combining the CDR3 with reference TRBV7-2 and TRBJ2-7 gives the whole variable domain GAGVSQSPSNKVTEKGKDVELRCDPISGHTALYWYRQSLGQGLEFLIYFQGNSAPDKSGLPSDRFSAERTGGSVSTLTIQRTQQEDSAVYLCASSLGREAYEQYFGPGTRLTVT.

The chain has TRBV19 and TRBJ2-5; the match to TRBD1 covers 9 bases. This CDR3 region has 15 residues. CDR1 and CDR2 from the germline V gene are LNHDA and SQIVND (reference sequence). The trim removed 6 bases at V and 1 base at J, leaving 6 bases unmatched. The DNA of the CDR3 is TGTGCCAGTAGACGGACAGGGGCCATCCAAGAGACCCAGTACTTC. Translation: CASRRTGAIQETQYF. Looking up the rest from reference TRBV19 and TRBJ2-5 gives the full variable domain: DGGITQSPKYLFRKEGQNVTLSCEQNLNHDAMYWYRQDPGQGLRLIYYSQIVNDFQKGDIAEGYSVSREKKESFPLTVTSAQKNPTAFYLCASRRTGAIQETQYFGPGTRLLVL.

The chain combines TRBV7-9 with TRBJ1-2; 8 nucleotides align to TRBD1. Germline CDR1 and CDR2: SEHNR and FQNEAQ (reference sequence). The CDR3 loop spans 13 amino acids. Here the CDR3 DNA reads TGTACCAACGGCCCGGGACAGGACTATGGCTACACCTTC. Its protein is CTNGPGQDYGYTF.

The chain joins TRBV2 to TRBJ1-2, with 8 bases aligning to TRBD1. CDR1 is SNHLY and CDR2 is FYNNEI in the germline V gene. This CDR3 has 14 amino acids. After removal of 5 bases from V and 8 bases from J, the junction contained 10 bases not matched to a gene. CDR3: CASSTDRGSAGYTF. The CDR3 region has the DNA TGTGCCAGCAGTACCGACAGGGGTTCGGCAGGCTACACCTTC.